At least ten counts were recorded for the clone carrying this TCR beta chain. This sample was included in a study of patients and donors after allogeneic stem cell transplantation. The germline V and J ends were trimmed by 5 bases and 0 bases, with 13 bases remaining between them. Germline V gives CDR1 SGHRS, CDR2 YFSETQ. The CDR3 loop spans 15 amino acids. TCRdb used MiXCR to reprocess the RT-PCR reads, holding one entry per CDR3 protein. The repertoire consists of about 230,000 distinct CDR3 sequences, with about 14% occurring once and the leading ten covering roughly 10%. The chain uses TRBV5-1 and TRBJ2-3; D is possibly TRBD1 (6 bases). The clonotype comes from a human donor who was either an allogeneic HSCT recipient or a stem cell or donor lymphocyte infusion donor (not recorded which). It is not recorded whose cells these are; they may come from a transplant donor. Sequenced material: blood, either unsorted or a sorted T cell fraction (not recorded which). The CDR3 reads CASRLQGHSTDTQYF. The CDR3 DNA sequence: TGCGCCAGCAGGTTACAGGGACACAGCACAGATACGCAGTATTTT.